A single sample is the source of the 32 T cell receptor beta chains below, sequenced in a study of cytomegalovirus exposure and HLA in healthy donors. 13 Jbeta primers and 60 Vbeta primers were used for the PCR. Clones were sequenced by immunoSEQ multiplex PCR, and TCRdb holds only the in-frame ones, with some missing. The profile shows about 190,000 clones, 81% of them singletons. Source material: PBMCs. All receptors derive from a man aged 45-65 years in good health and CMV-seronegative.

J is TRBJ1-3 and V is TRBV5-7; D is unclear. TRBV5-7 is an ORF, and what it does is uncertain. This CDR3 is 15 amino acids long. Between the trimmed V and J ends, which lost 4 bases and 1 base, there was a span of 12 bases. The CDR3 is CASSADGRSGNTIYF. The DNA for the CDR3 is TGTGCCAGCAGCGCAGACGGGAGATCTGGAAACACCATATATTTT.

This chain links TRBV10-1 with TRBJ2-7, with D hard to call. From germline, CDR1 is WNHNN and CDR2 SYGVQD (reference sequence). The V gene lost 3 bases and the J gene lost 4 bases, with 7 bases spanning the gap. The CDR3 runs 12 residues. CDR3 sequence reads: CASSDSAYEQYF. Here the CDR3 DNA reads TGCGCCAGCAGTGATTCAGCGTACGAGCAGTACTTC.

This chain connects TRBV11-2 to TRBJ1-6; D is ambiguous. The CDR3 covers 15 residues. Germline values: CDR1 SGHAT, CDR2 FQNNGV. The V end was cut by 5 bases, the J end by 4 bases, with 12 bases between. Here the CDR3 DNA reads TGTGCCAGCAGCATTGGAGGGTGGTATAATTCACCCCTCCACTTT. This encodes CASSIGGWYNSPLHF.

This chain joins TRBV4-3 and TRBJ1-6, with 7 bases matching TRBD1. The CDR3 has 19 residues. V shed 0 bases, J shed 5 bases, and the junction held 13 bases outside the gene matches. Per germline, CDR1 LGHNA and CDR2 YSLEER. For the CDR3, the DNA is TGCGCCAGCAGCCAAGAGATGGCAGGGGGGACTTCAAATAATTCACCCCTCCACTTT. It specifies CASSQEMAGGTSNNSPLHF.

In nucleotides, the CDR3 is TGTGCCAGCAGCCAAGGGCTAGCTTCTAACACCGGGGAGCTGTTTTTT. Amino acid sequence: CASSQGLASNTGELFF. The genes are TRBV11-3 and TRBJ2-2; a weak D match, TRBD2 (5 bases). With 5 bases removed from V and 2 bases from J, the gap between germline ends came to 15 bases. CDR3 length: 16 residues. Germline V gives CDR1 SGHNT, CDR2 YENEEA.

The table lists this clone with a count of one. The rearrangement links TRBV27 to TRBJ2-7, with D maybe TRBD1 (6 bases). CDR3 size: 14 residues. Trimming pared 8 bases from V and 2 bases from J, leaving 16 bases between. The germline gives CDR1 MNHEY, CDR2 SMNVEV (reference sequence). CDR3 coding DNA: TGTGCCAGCTCCCTGGTACAGGGAGCCTACGAGCAGTACTTC. It codes for CASSLVQGAYEQYF.

Only one count was recorded for this clone. This chain links TRBV4-1 with TRBJ2-7; 8 nucleotides line up with TRBD1. Germline loops: CDR1 MGHRA, CDR2 YSYEKL. J gave up 5 bases and V 8 bases, and 11 bases lay outside the gene matches. This CDR3 is built from 14 residues. The CDR3 loop is CASRGTGRGDEQYF. CDR3 nucleotides: TGCGCCAGCCGTGGGACAGGACGAGGGGACGAGCAGTACTTC.

The rearrangement links TRBV5-5 to TRBJ1-1; D remains unclear. The CDR3 consists of 14 residues. The V end lost 7 bases, the J end lost 0 bases, and 13 bases lay between the germline ends. Germline CDR1 reads SGHKS; CDR2 reads YYEKEE (reference sequence). The CDR3 reads CASRLSEVNTEAFF. The CDR3 bases are TGTGCCAGCCGACTATCGGAGGTGAACACTGAAGCTTTCTTT. The variable domain in full, completed from reference TRBV5-5 and TRBJ1-1, reads DAGVTQSPTHLIKTRGQQVTLRCSPISGHKSVSWYQQVLGQGPQFIFQYYEKEERGRGNFPDRFSARQFPNYSSELNVNALLLGDSALYLCASRLSEVNTEAFFGQGTRLTVV.

The gene calls are TRBV23-1 and TRBJ2-7; a possible D gene is TRBD2 (5 bases). TRBV23-1 is noted as an ORF with a role that remains uncertain. The V gene lost 6 bases and the J gene lost 5 bases, with 17 bases spanning the gap. The CDR3 has 14 residues. CDR3 DNA: TGCGCCAGCAGCCACCGCGGCGGGTCCCACGAGCAGTACTTC. Residues: CASSHRGGSHEQYF.

In this sample, this clone turned up once. CDR3 DNA sequence: TGTGCCAGCAGTGAAGAGACAGGAGTTTGGGAGACCCAGTACTTC. It specifies CASSEETGVWETQYF. The genes are TRBV2 and TRBJ2-5; maybe TRBD1 (6 bases). V was cut by 1 base and J by 5 bases, with 14 bases left in between. The V gene's germline CDR1 is SNHLY and CDR2 FYNNEI. This CDR3 has 15 amino acids.

V and J are TRBV6-5 and TRBJ1-1; TRBD1 agrees at 8 bases. The CDR3 length is 13 residues. Germline V CDR1 and CDR2: MNHEY, SVGAGI. Trimming took 10 bases from V and 3 from J; bases not matched to a gene: 7. The CDR3 bases are TGTGCCACCGGCCAGGGGGCCTACACTGAAGCTTTCTTT. This codes for CATGQGAYTEAFF.

The chain recombines TRBV18 with TRBJ1-4; TRBD1 agrees at 10 bases. V gave up 0 bases and J gave up 0 bases; unmatched junction bases: 7. Germline lookup yields CDR1 KGHSH and CDR2 LQKENI. This CDR3 has 19 residues. The CDR3 coding sequence is TGTGCCAGCTCACCACCGTTGTGGACAGGGGGTTCAACTAATGAAAAACTGTTTTTT. This encodes CASSPPLWTGGSTNEKLFF.

The chain links TRBV5-6 to TRBJ1-1; no reliable D call. V gave up 0 bases and J gave up 6 bases, with 6 bases separating them. This CDR3 comprises 12 residues. The germline V gene has CDR1 SGHDT and CDR2 YYEEEE. The CDR3 sequence is CASSLDLSEAFF. The CDR3 DNA is TGTGCCAGCAGCTTGGACTTATCTGAAGCTTTCTTT.

This clone showed up just once. The rearrangement links TRBV5-3 to TRBJ1-1, with 8 bases aligning to TRBD1. TRBV5-3 is noted as an ORF with a role that remains uncertain. V trimming: 4 bases; J trimming: 0 bases; junction bases outside the gene matches: 11. This CDR3 is 17 amino acids long. The CDR3 DNA is TGTGCCAGAAGCAAGGACAGGGCGCCGTCAATGAACACTGAAGCTTTCTTT. This codes for CARSKDRAPSMNTEAFF.

The CDR3 is CASSERRIGSEKLFF. CDR3 bases: TGTGCCAGCAGTGAAAGGCGGATAGGGAGTGAAAAACTGTTTTTT. This chain uses TRBV6-1 with TRBJ1-4, with unresolved D. V lost 2 bases, J lost 7 bases, and 14 bases lay in between. Germline values: CDR1 MNHNS, CDR2 SASEGT. The CDR3 runs to 15 residues.

The genes are TRBV9 and TRBJ2-3, with TRBD2 identical over 9 bases. The germline V gene has CDR1 SGDLS and CDR2 YYNGEE. CDR3 length: 16 amino acids. V was clipped by 0 bases and J by 5 bases; unmatched bases: 7. CDR3 region: CASSVVGSGGEDTQYF. For the CDR3, the DNA is TGTGCCAGCAGCGTAGTGGGTAGCGGGGGAGAAGATACGCAGTATTTT. Using reference TRBV9 and TRBJ2-3 for the parts outside the CDR3, the full variable domain is DSGVTQTPKHLITATGQRVTLRCSPRSGDLSVYWYQQSLDQGLQFLIQYYNGEERAKGNILERFSAQQFPDLHSELNLSSLELGDSALYFCASSVVGSGGEDTQYFGPGTRLTVL.

This chain connects TRBV4-3 to TRBJ2-7, with 12 bases aligning to TRBD2. The length of the CDR3 is 16 residues. V dropped 3 bases and J dropped 2; count of bases not matched to a gene: 5. Germline V gives CDR1 LGHNA, CDR2 YSLEER. CDR3 nucleotides: TGCGCCAGCAGCCATGCGACTAGCGGGGGACCCTACGAGCAGTACTTC. This translates into CASSHATSGGPYEQYF.

A word on this clone: A read error may produce the germline difference seen at one junction end. The V call is TRBV7-9, the J call TRBJ1-4; 7 bases fit TRBD1. The CDR3 has 15 residues. The germline V gene encodes CDR1 SEHNR and CDR2 FQNEAQ (reference sequence). CDR3 amino acids: CSSSYSAGGSEKLFF. The CDR3 bases are TGTTCCAGCAGCTACTCGGCAGGGGGTTCTGAAAAACTGTTTTTT.

CDR3 nucleotide sequence: TGCGCCAGCATGGGGGCGAGCACAGATACGCAGTATTTT. Its translation is CASMGASTDTQYF. The chain links TRBV10-2 to TRBJ2-3; maybe TRBD1 (6 bases). This CDR3 has 13 residues. V lost 7 bases to trimming and J lost 0 bases, with 8 bases between them. Looked up from germline, CDR1 is WSHSY and CDR2 is SAAADI.

DNA of the CDR3: TGTGCCAGCAGCTACTCTCACTGGGCCCCCTACGAGCAGTACTTC. This encodes CASSYSHWAPYEQYF. The chain is built from TRBV11-3 and TRBJ2-5, with D uncertain. The J call is uncertain, as TRBJ2-7 better fits the DNA end. Germline V gene lookup returns CDR1 SGHNT and CDR2 YENEEA. The CDR3 is made up of 15 amino acids.

The chain links TRBV5-4 to TRBJ1-1; D unclear. V was cut by 0 bases and J by 0 bases, with 9 bases left in between. Germline V gives CDR1 SGHNT, CDR2 YYREEE (reference sequence). CDR3 length: 15 amino acids. The CDR3 DNA reads TGTGCCAGCAGCTTGGGGCGGTCGATGAACACTGAAGCTTTCTTT. The encoded protein is CASSLGRSMNTEAFF.

The chain combines TRBV4-3 with TRBJ1-1, with TRBD1 matching 9 bases. The germline V gene encodes CDR1 LGHNA and CDR2 YSLEER. The junction had 7 bases not matched to a gene; V was cut back by 0 bases and J by 5 bases. The CDR3 is 16 amino acids. The CDR3 DNA follows: TGCGCCAGCAGCCAAGATATTGGACAGGGGAATACTGAAGCTTTCTTT. Its translation is CASSQDIGQGNTEAFF.

The chain combines TRBV9 with TRBJ1-1; D possibly corresponds to TRBD1 (5 bases). The V end lost 0 bases, the J end lost 3 bases, and 18 bases lay between the germline ends. Germline V gene sequence: CDR1 SGDLS, CDR2 YYNGEE. The CDR3 consists of 17 residues. In nucleotides, the CDR3 is TGTGCCAGCAGCGTAGCTGGGGGGGTCGGTTGGGACACTGAAGCTTTCTTT. This translates into CASSVAGGVGWDTEAFF.

The V call is TRBV2, the J call TRBJ2-5, with 8 bases aligning to TRBD2. Losses at the gene ends were 10 bases for V and 0 bases for J; bases not matched to a gene: 10. Germline V gene data show CDR1 as SNHLY and CDR2 as FYNNEI. CDR3 length: 15 residues. The CDR3 coding sequence is TGTGCCACCTCGGGGGGGCAGACGTACCAAGAGACCCAGTACTTC. Translation: CATSGGQTYQETQYF. Using reference TRBV2 and TRBJ2-5 for the parts outside the CDR3, the full variable domain is EPEVTQTPSHQVTQMGQEVILRCVPISNHLYFYWYRQILGQKVEFLVSFYNNEISEKSEIFDDQFSVERPDGSNFTLKIRSTKLEDSAMYFCATSGGQTYQETQYFGPGTRLLVL.

The CDR3 DNA reads as TGCAGCTCCATAGTTCCGAAAGCGGCCGAGCAGTACTTC. Its translation: CSSIVPKAAEQYF. The gene calls are TRBV29-1 and TRBJ2-5, with D possibly TRBD2 on 5 matching bases. The J call is uncertain, as TRBJ2-7 better fits the DNA end. The CDR3 runs to 13 residues. Germline assignment: CDR1 SQVTM and CDR2 ANQGSEA.

V gene TRBV5-4 combines with J gene TRBJ2-3; maybe TRBD1 (6 bases). Germline CDR1 reads SGHNT; CDR2 reads YYREEE (reference sequence). This CDR3 comprises 14 residues. V was trimmed by 3 bases and J by 0 bases, leaving 8 bases between them. CDR3 sequence reads: CASSWGTSTDTQYF. The CDR3 DNA reads as TGTGCCAGCAGCTGGGGGACAAGCACAGATACGCAGTATTTT. Drawing the rest from reference TRBV5-4 and TRBJ2-3, the complete variable domain is ETGVTQSPTHLIKTRGQQVTLRCSSQSGHNTVSWYQQALGQGPQFIFQYYREEENGRGNFPPRFSGLQFPNYSSELNVNALELDDSALYLCASSWGTSTDTQYFGPGTRLTVL.

V is TRBV11-2 and J is TRBJ2-3, with D perhaps TRBD2 (7 bases). Trimming took 4 bases from V and 10 from J, leaving 27 bases between them. The CDR3 covers 17 residues. Germline V gene lookup returns CDR1 SGHAT and CDR2 FQNNGV. The CDR3 protein is CASSSTRGPLYAGAQYF. As DNA, the CDR3 is TGTGCCAGCAGCTCCACCCGGGGGCCTCTGTATGCGGGGGCGCAGTATTTT.

The chain has TRBV27 and TRBJ1-1; TRBD1 might be the D (5 bases). The germline V gene encodes CDR1 MNHEY and CDR2 SMNVEV (reference sequence). Trimming pared 6 bases from V and 1 base from J, leaving 9 bases between. The CDR3 covers 13 residues. The CDR3 spells CASSHDRNTEAFF. The CDR3 DNA follows: TGTGCCAGCAGCCACGACAGGAACACTGAAGCTTTCTTT.

The chain employs TRBV19 and TRBJ2-1; D may be TRBD2 (6 bases). CDR3 length equals 14 residues. With 7 bases removed from V and 0 bases from J, the gap between germline ends came to 10 bases. The germline CDR1 and CDR2 sequences are LNHDA and SQIVND (reference sequence). For the CDR3, the DNA is TGTGCCAGTAAAGGAGGGAGCTCCTACAATGAGCAGTTCTTC. Amino acids: CASKGGSSYNEQFF.

The chain recombines TRBV10-3 with TRBJ1-5, with D maybe TRBD1 (6 bases). V lost 5 bases and J 1 base, leaving 9 bases between the germline ends. This CDR3 has 14 amino acids. CDR1 and CDR2 from the germline V gene are ENHRY and SYGVKD. The CDR3, as DNA: TGTGCCATCAGTCTCGACAGGAGCAATCAGCCCCAGCATTTT. The encoded protein is CAISLDRSNQPQHF.

The V call is TRBV10-3, the J call TRBJ2-7, with TRBD2 matching 8 bases. With V trimmed by 6 bases and J by 0 bases, 4 bases remained unmatched. The CDR3 length is 14 residues. Germline CDR1 reads ENHRY; CDR2 reads SYGVKD. CDR3 sequence reads: CAIRSGGSSYEQYF. The CDR3 bases are TGTGCCATCAGAAGCGGGGGAAGCTCCTACGAGCAGTACTTC.

This clone was recorded once. V is TRBV6-5 and J is TRBJ2-1, with D tentatively TRBD2 (5 bases). Germline V gene sequence: CDR1 MNHEY, CDR2 SVGAGI. This CDR3 region has 13 residues. The V gene lost 8 bases and the J gene lost 6 bases, with 14 bases spanning the gap. CDR3 DNA sequence: TGTGCCAGCGTACGACCTGGAGGCAATGAGCAGTTCTTC. It is translated as CASVRPGGNEQFF.